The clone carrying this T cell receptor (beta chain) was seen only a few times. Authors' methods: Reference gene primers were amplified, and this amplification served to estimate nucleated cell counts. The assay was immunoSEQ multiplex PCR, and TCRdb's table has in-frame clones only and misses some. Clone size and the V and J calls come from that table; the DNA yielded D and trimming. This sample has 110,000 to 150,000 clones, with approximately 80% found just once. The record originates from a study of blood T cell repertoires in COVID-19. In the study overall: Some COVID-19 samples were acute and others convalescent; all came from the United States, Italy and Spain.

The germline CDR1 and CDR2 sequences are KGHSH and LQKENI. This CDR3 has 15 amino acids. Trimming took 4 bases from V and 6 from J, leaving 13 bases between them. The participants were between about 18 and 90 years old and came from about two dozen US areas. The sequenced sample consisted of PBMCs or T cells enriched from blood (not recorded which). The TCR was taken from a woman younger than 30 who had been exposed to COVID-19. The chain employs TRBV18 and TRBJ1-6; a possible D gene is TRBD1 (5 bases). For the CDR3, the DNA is TGTGCCAGCTCACGCGGGGCGGTGGCTAATTCACCCCTCCACTTT. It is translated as CASSRGAVANSPLHF.